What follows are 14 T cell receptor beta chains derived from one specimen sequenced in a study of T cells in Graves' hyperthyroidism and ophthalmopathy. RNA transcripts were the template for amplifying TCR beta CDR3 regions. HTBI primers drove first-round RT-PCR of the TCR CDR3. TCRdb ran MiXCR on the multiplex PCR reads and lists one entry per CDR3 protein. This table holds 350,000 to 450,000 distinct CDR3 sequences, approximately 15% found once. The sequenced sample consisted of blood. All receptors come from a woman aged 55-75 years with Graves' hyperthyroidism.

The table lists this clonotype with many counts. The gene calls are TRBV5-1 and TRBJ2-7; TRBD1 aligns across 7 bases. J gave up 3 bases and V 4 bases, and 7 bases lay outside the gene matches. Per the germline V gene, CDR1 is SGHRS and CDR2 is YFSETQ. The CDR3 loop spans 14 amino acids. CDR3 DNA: TGCGCCAGCAGCAACCGGGACAGCGACTACGAGCAGTACTTC. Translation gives CASSNRDSDYEQYF.

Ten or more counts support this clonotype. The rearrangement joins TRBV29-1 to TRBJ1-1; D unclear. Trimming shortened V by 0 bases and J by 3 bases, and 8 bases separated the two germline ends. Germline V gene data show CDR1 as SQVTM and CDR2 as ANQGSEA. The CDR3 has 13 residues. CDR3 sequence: CSVEEAYHTEAFF. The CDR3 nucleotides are TGCAGCGTTGAAGAAGCGTATCACACTGAAGCTTTCTTT.

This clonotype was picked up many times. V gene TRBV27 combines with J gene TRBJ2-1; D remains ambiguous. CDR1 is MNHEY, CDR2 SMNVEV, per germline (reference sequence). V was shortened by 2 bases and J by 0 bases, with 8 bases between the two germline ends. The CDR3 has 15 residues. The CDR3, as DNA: TGTGCCAGCAGTTTACCTGGTTTCTCCTACAATGAGCAGTTCTTC. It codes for CASSLPGFSYNEQFF.

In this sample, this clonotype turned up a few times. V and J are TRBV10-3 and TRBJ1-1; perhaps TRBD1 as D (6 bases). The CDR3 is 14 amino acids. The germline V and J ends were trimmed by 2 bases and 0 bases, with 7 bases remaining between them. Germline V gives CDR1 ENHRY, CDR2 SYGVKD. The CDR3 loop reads CAISETGMNTEAFF. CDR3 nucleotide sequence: TGTGCCATCAGTGAGACAGGGATGAACACTGAAGCTTTCTTT.

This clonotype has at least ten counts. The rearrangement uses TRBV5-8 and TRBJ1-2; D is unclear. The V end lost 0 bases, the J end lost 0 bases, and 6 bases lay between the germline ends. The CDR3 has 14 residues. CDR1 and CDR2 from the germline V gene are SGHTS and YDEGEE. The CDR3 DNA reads TGTGCCAGCAGCTTGGGGGAAACTAACTATGGCTACACCTTC. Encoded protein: CASSLGETNYGYTF. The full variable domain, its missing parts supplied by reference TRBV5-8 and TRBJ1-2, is EAGVTQSPTHLIKTRGQQATLRCSPISGHTSVYWYQQALGLGLQFLLWYDEGEERNRGNFPPRFSGRQFPNYSSELNVNALELEDSALYLCASSLGETNYGYTFGSGTRLTVV.

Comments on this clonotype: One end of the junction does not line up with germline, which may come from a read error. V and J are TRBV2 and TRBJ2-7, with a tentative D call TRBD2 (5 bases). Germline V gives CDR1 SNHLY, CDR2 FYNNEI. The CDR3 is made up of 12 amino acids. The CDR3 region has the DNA TGTGCCAGCAGGGAAGGAGGATACGAGCAGTACTTC. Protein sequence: CASREGGYEQYF.

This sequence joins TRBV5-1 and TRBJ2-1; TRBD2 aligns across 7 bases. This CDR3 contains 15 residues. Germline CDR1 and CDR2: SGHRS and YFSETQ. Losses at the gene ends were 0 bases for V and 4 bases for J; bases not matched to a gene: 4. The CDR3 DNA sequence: TGCGCCAGCAGCTTGGGCCCTAGCGGTTACAATGAGCAGTTCTTC. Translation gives CASSLGPSGYNEQFF.

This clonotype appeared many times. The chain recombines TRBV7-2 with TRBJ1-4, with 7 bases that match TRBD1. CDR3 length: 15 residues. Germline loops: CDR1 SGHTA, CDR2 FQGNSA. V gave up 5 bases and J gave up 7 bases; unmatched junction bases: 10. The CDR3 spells CASSPRGGRVEKLFF. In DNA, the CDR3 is TGTGCCAGCAGCCCACGAGGGGGCCGGGTTGAAAAACTGTTTTTT.

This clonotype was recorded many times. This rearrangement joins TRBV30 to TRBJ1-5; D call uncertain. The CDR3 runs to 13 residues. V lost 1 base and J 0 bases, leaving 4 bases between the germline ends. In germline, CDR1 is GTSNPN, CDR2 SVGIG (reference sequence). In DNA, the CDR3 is TGTGCCTGGAGTGGACATAGCAATCAGCCCCAGCATTTT. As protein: CAWSGHSNQPQHF. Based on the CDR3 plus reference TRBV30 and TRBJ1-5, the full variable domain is SQTIHQWPATLVQPVGSPLSLECTVEGTSNPNLYWYRQAAGRGLQLLFYSVGIGQISSEVPQNLSASRPQDRQFILSSKKLLLSDSGFYLCAWSGHSNQPQHFGDGTRLSIL.

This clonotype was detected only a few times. CDR3 protein: CASSEGGGASYNEQFF. In DNA, the CDR3 is TGTGCCAGCAGCGAAGGGGGGGGGGCCTCCTACAATGAGCAGTTCTTC. The gene calls are TRBV5-4 and TRBJ2-1, with D possibly matching TRBD2 (7 bases). Trimming took 4 bases from V and 0 from J, leaving 14 bases between them. Per the germline V gene, CDR1 is SGHNT and CDR2 is YYREEE (reference sequence). The CDR3 runs 16 residues.

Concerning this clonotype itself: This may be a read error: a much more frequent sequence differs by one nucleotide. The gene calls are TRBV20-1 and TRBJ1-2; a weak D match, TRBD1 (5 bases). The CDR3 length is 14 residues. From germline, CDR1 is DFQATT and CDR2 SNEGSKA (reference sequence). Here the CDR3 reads CSARARGRIYDYTF. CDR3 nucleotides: TGCAGTGCTAGGGCTCGGGGACGGATCTATGACTACACCTTC.

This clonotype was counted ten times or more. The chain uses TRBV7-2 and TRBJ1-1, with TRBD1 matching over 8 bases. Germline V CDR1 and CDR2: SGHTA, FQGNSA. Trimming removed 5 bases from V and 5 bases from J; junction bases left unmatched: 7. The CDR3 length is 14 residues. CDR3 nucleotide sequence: TGTGCCAGCAGCCTGACAGGGGTTGAGACTGAAGCTTTCTTT. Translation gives CASSLTGVETEAFF.

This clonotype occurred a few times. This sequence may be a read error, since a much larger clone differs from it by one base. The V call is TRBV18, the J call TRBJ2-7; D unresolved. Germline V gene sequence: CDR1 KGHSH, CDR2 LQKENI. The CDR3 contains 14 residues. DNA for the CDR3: TGTGCCAGCACACCACTTGACGCAGGCTACGAGCAGTACTTC. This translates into CASTPLDAGYEQYF.

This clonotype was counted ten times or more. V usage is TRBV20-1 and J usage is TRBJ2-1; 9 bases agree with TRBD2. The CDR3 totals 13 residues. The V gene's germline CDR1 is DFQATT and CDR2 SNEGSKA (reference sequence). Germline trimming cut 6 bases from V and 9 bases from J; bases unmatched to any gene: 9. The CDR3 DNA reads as TGCAGTGCCCCGGGACTAGCCTCGGGTGAGCAGTTCTTC. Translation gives CSAPGLASGEQFF.